This T cell receptor beta chain came from a study of T-cell memory formation after mild COVID-19. There are 15 residues in the CDR3. CDR1 KGHDR and CDR2 SFDVKD come from the germline V gene. V gave up 4 bases and J gave up 3 bases, with 11 bases separating them. TCRdb re-called the 5' RACE reads with MiXCR, one entry per CDR3 protein. This sample has about 430,000 distinct CDR3 sequences; 20% to 30% occur once, and the top ten carry around 9.5%. This clonotype was detected many times. The source material was PBMCs or a T cell subset sorted from them (not recorded which). This clonotype originated in an adult woman who had mild COVID-19 (a few samples of this study predate the infection). Cell type and time point are not known. The chain has TRBV24-1 and TRBJ2-2, with D possibly matching TRBD1 (5 bases). CDR3 amino acids: CATSDRVLDTGELFF. In nucleotides, the CDR3 is TGTGCCACCAGTGACAGGGTTTTAGACACCGGGGAGCTGTTTTTT.